This is a list of T cell receptor beta chains from one sample in a study of vaccination effects on CD4 cells after COVID-19. Their antigen targets remain unknown. Assay: immunoSEQ multiplex PCR; the TCRdb copy retains only in-frame clones and omits some. The table has some 77,000 clones, under 75% seen once. The specimen was CD4+ T cells from PBMCs cultured with HCoV-OC43 spike peptides, collected before COVID-19 vaccination. These receptors all come from a human donor who received a COVID-19 vaccine. The conserved cysteine and the conserved F or W are not part of the CDR3 here.

v_call: TRBV2; j_call: TRBJ1-4; cdr3_aa: ASAGTGGEKLF
v_call: TRBV30; j_call: TRBJ2-2; cdr3_aa: AWSFPSGGLHTGELF
v_call: TRBV28; j_call: TRBJ1-4; cdr3_aa: ASSLLFGNEKLF
v_call: TRBV24-1; j_call: TRBJ1-4; cdr3_aa: ATSRTSGEKLF
v_call: TRBV6-6; j_call: TRBJ1-1; cdr3_aa: ASSWDRGQNTEAF
v_call: TRBV24-1; j_call: TRBJ1-6; cdr3_aa: ATSDCLRRGPPLH
v_call: TRBV13; j_call: TRBJ1-2; cdr3_aa: ASSLGRLDRSYGYT
v_call: TRBV5-1; j_call: TRBJ2-4; cdr3_aa: ASSLDDRGRGKNIQY
v_call: TRBV2; j_call: TRBJ1-2; cdr3_aa: ASSPGREVVGYT
v_call: TRBV20-1; j_call: TRBJ2-5; cdr3_aa: SASYRAQETQY
v_call: TRBV5-1; j_call: TRBJ1-2; cdr3_aa: ASSFTSGQGVGDGYT
v_call: TRBV18; j_call: TRBJ1-5; cdr3_aa: ASSRGTGDNQPQH
v_call: TRBV7-3; j_call: TRBJ2-5; cdr3_aa: ASSRGLQETQY
v_call: TRBV4-1; j_call: TRBJ1-3; cdr3_aa: ASRPVWNSGNTIY
v_call: TRBV6-2/TRBV6-3; j_call: TRBJ1-2; cdr3_aa: ASSYSPGQTFYGYT
v_call: TRBV5-1; j_call: TRBJ2-2; cdr3_aa: ASSLDNRVGYTGELF
v_call: TRBV7-8; j_call: TRBJ2-3; cdr3_aa: ASSFNRETQY
v_call: TRBV2; j_call: TRBJ2-1; cdr3_aa: ASSVLRGYEQF
v_call: TRBV27; j_call: TRBJ2-5; cdr3_aa: ASSLSTPSGGAETQY
v_call: TRBV24-1; j_call: TRBJ2-5; cdr3_aa: ATSDPKTVQETQY
v_call: TRBV9; j_call: TRBJ1-4; cdr3_aa: ASGPGGNNEKLF
v_call: TRBV6-4; j_call: TRBJ2-3; cdr3_aa: ASSDSRGPTDTQY
v_call: TRBV5-1; j_call: TRBJ2-1; cdr3_aa: ASRDPGLDNEQF
v_call: TRBV27; j_call: TRBJ1-2; cdr3_aa: ASSPYFRDSDYGYT
v_call: TRBV6-1; j_call: TRBJ2-3; cdr3_aa: ASSDRGLRDTQY
v_call: TRBV6-5; j_call: TRBJ2-5; cdr3_aa: ASSYGAGYETQY
v_call: TRBV29-1; j_call: TRBJ2-1; cdr3_aa: SVVNQRGLNEQF
v_call: TRBV7-2; j_call: TRBJ2-1; cdr3_aa: ASSSPGLAPF
v_call: TRBV19; j_call: TRBJ1-4; cdr3_aa: ASSTLGRDYDEKLF
v_call: TRBV11-2; j_call: TRBJ2-3; cdr3_aa: ASSLPGASGGGTQY
v_call: TRBV6-5; j_call: TRBJ1-4; cdr3_aa: ASRGGGYEKLF
v_call: TRBV30; j_call: TRBJ1-5; cdr3_aa: AWSDGSHNQPQH
v_call: TRBV28; j_call: TRBJ1-2; cdr3_aa: ASSLQGAGGYT
v_call: TRBV5-1; j_call: TRBJ1-1; cdr3_aa: ASSLMGTGNTEAF
v_call: TRBV6-6; j_call: TRBJ2-1; cdr3_aa: ASSPGTSGLSYNEQF
v_call: TRBV27; j_call: TRBJ2-1; cdr3_aa: ASRTLFRDRGYEQF
v_call: TRBV9; j_call: TRBJ2-1; cdr3_aa: ASSVAGSYNEQF
v_call: TRBV7-9; j_call: TRBJ1-1; cdr3_aa: AATGMVAGTEAF
v_call: TRBV27; j_call: TRBJ1-2; cdr3_aa: ASSPRTDRGYYGYT
v_call: TRBV5-6; j_call: TRBJ2-5; cdr3_aa: ASSLGLGIQETQY